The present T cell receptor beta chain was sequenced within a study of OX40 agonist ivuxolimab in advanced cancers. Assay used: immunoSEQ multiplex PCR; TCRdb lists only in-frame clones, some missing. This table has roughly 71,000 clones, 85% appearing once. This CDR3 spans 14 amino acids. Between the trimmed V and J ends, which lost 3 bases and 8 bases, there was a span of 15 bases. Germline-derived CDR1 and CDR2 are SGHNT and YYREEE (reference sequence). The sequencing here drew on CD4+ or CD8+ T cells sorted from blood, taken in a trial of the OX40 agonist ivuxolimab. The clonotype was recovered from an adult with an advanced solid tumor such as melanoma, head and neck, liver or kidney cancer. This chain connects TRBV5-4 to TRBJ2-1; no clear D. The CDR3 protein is CASSSDLANDEQFF. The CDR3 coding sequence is TGTGCCAGCAGCTCCGACTTAGCTAACGATGAGCAGTTCTTC.